The 27 T cell receptor beta chains below all came from one sample that was sequenced in a study of blood T cell repertoires in COVID-19. TCRdb keeps only in-frame clones here, not all; method: immunoSEQ multiplex PCR. The data contain hundreds of thousands of clones, roughly 86% of them singletons. Sequenced material: PBMCs or T cells enriched from blood (not recorded which). These receptors came from a woman aged 25-40 years with acute COVID-19.

The V gene is TRBV2, the J gene TRBJ1-5; 8 nucleotides line up with TRBD1. This CDR3 is built from 15 residues. J gave up 8 bases and V 0 bases, and 6 bases lay outside the gene matches. Germline-derived CDR1 and CDR2 are SNHLY and FYNNEI. CDR3 coding DNA: TGTGCCAGCAGTGAAGCCCGACAGGGGATAGAGCCCCAGCATTTT. Translated: CASSEARQGIEPQHF.

The chain is built from TRBV5-4 and TRBJ2-7; 7 bases agree with TRBD1. Germline V CDR1 and CDR2: SGHNT, YYREEE (reference sequence). V was clipped by 0 bases and J by 5 bases; unmatched bases: 5. CDR3 length equals 14 residues. CDR3 amino acids: CASSLGQGDHEQYF. CDR3 bases: TGTGCCAGCAGCTTGGGTCAGGGGGACCACGAGCAGTACTTC.

The V gene is TRBV11-2, the J gene TRBJ1-1; 8 nucleotides agree with TRBD1. The CDR3 has 15 amino acids. The germline V gene encodes CDR1 SGHAT and CDR2 FQNNGV. With V trimmed by 5 bases and J by 4 bases, 9 bases remained unmatched. CDR3 DNA sequence: TGTGCCAGCAGCACCGGACAGGGTGGTTCCACTGAAGCTTTCTTT. Its translation is CASSTGQGGSTEAFF.

The chain is built from TRBV6-5 and TRBJ1-2; no clear D gene. Germline values: CDR1 MNHEY, CDR2 SVGAGI. This CDR3 spans 15 amino acids. V gave up 0 bases and J gave up 2 bases, with 10 bases separating them. The CDR3 sequence is CASSYSPRRNYGYTF. Here the CDR3 DNA reads TGTGCCAGCAGTTACTCGCCGAGGCGAAACTATGGCTACACCTTC.

V is TRBV2 and J is TRBJ1-3; D not resolved. Germline CDR1 reads SNHLY; CDR2 reads FYNNEI. CDR3 length equals 13 residues. V dropped 8 bases and J dropped 0 bases, with 8 bases sitting between them. CDR3 region: CASAEDSGNTIYF. The CDR3 DNA reads TGTGCCAGCGCGGAGGACTCTGGAAACACCATATATTTT.

V and J are TRBV5-1 and TRBJ2-2, with 7 bases that match TRBD1. The V gene end was trimmed by 0 bases and the J gene end by 7 bases; junction bases not matched to a gene: 3. The CDR3 is 14 amino acids. Germline V gene sequence: CDR1 SGHRS, CDR2 YFSETQ. The CDR3 region has the DNA TGCGCCAGCAGCTTGGCGGGACAGAGCGGGGAGCTGTTTTTT. It encodes CASSLAGQSGELFF.

V gene TRBV15 combines with J gene TRBJ1-1, with D unclear. The V gene lost 0 bases and the J gene lost 5 bases, with 4 bases spanning the gap. The CDR3 runs to 12 residues. From germline, CDR1 is LNHNV and CDR2 YYDKDF (reference sequence). The DNA for the CDR3 is TGTGCCACCAGCAGAGATCATACTGAAGCTTTCTTT. It translates to CATSRDHTEAFF.

The chain is built from TRBV27 and TRBJ2-7; TRBD2 aligns across 13 bases. The ends lost 0 bases at V and 2 bases at J; junction bases unmatched: 7. The germline CDR1 and CDR2 sequences are MNHEY and SMNVEV (reference sequence). The CDR3 is 18 residues long. The CDR3 DNA sequence: TGTGCCAGCAGTTTATCGGGGACTAGCGGGGTAAGCGCCTACGAGCAGTACTTC. Its protein is CASSLSGTSGVSAYEQYF.

V is TRBV25-1 and J is TRBJ1-4, with D possibly TRBD1 on 6 matching bases. CDR1 is MGHDK and CDR2 is SYGVNS in the germline V gene. This CDR3 has 17 amino acids. V lost 4 bases, J lost 7 bases, and 22 bases lay in between. The CDR3 coding sequence is TGTGCCAGCAGTGCCCAAGACTCAACAGGGTGGGGTGAAAAACTGTTTTTT. It specifies CASSAQDSTGWGEKLFF.

The chain is built from TRBV6-5 and TRBJ1-1; 9 bases align to TRBD1. Germline lookup yields CDR1 MNHEY and CDR2 SVGAGI. V lost 6 bases, J lost 11 bases, and 10 bases stayed unmatched. This CDR3 comprises 13 residues. CDR3: CASRRRQGVRAFF. CDR3 in DNA: TGTGCCAGCAGACGTAGACAGGGGGTCAGGGCTTTCTTT.

The chain joins TRBV6-4 to TRBJ2-7; 8 nucleotides match TRBD2. Trimming took 3 bases from V and 0 from J; bases not matched to a gene: 7. Germline values: CDR1 MRHNA, CDR2 SNTAGT. The length of the CDR3 is 16 residues. DNA of the CDR3: TGTGCCAGCAGTGAGAGAGCGGGGGTCGGCTCCTACGAGCAGTACTTC. As protein: CASSERAGVGSYEQYF.

This clone was seen a single time. The genes are TRBV7-8 and TRBJ1-1; D is unclear. The V end was cut by 5 bases, the J end by 4 bases, with 14 bases between. CDR3 length equals 14 residues. Germline V CDR1 and CDR2: SGHVS, FQNEAQ. CDR3 bases: TGTGCCAGCAGCCTGGAGCAAGCCGTCACTGAAGCTTTCTTT. It specifies CASSLEQAVTEAFF.

CDR3 nucleotide sequence: TGCGCCAGCAGCAAGGACAGTTTGAATGAGCAGTTCTTC. Translating it yields CASSKDSLNEQFF. The genes are TRBV4-3 and TRBJ2-1, with D perhaps TRBD1 (6 bases). V lost 5 bases to trimming and J lost 7 bases, with 12 bases between them. The CDR3 extends over 13 amino acids. The germline V gene encodes CDR1 LGHNA and CDR2 YSLEER.

The J gene is TRBJ2-3, the V gene TRBV6-1; D is unresolved. Germline V gives CDR1 MNHNS, CDR2 SASEGT. V lost 1 base, J lost 4 bases, and 9 bases lay in between. There are 14 residues in the CDR3. In nucleotides, the CDR3 is TGTGCCAGCAGTGAAGGGCACCAACCAGATACGCAGTATTTT. The encoded protein is CASSEGHQPDTQYF.

The chain couples TRBV6-2 or TRBV6-3 to TRBJ2-7; D not certain. The CDR3 loop spans 15 amino acids. Looked up from germline, CDR1 is MNHEY and CDR2 is SVGEGT. Deletions cut 2 bases from V and 0 bases from J, with 11 bases between. The CDR3 protein is CASSYNEAASYEQYF. Here the CDR3 DNA reads TGTGCCAGCAGTTACAACGAGGCAGCCTCCTACGAGCAGTACTTC.

The chain is built from TRBV10-3 and TRBJ2-3, with 10 bases fitting TRBD2. The germline CDR1 and CDR2 sequences are ENHRY and SYGVKD. The CDR3 runs 18 residues. J lost 1 base, V lost 2 bases, and 9 bases had no gene match. CDR3 DNA sequence: TGTGCCATCAGTGAGCGGGTAGCGGGGGGAGGTGGCACAGATACGCAGTATTTT. Its translation is CAISERVAGGGGTDTQYF.

The V call is TRBV5-6, the J call TRBJ2-1; TRBD2 agrees at 9 bases. This CDR3 comprises 16 residues. CDR1 and CDR2 (germline): SGHDT, YYEEEE. V shed 0 bases and J 5 bases; nucleotides not matched to a gene: 6. In nucleotides, the CDR3 is TGTGCCAGCAGCTTGGTAGTTAGCGGGGGACACAATGAGCAGTTCTTC. It yields the protein CASSLVVSGGHNEQFF.

The V and J genes are TRBV6-1 and TRBJ2-5, with TRBD1 as a possible D gene (5 bases). The V and J ends lost 3 bases and 2 bases respectively, with 10 bases between them. Per the germline V gene, CDR1 is MNHNS and CDR2 is SASEGT. This CDR3 is 14 amino acids long. The CDR3 loop reads CASSDQGKQETQYF. CDR3 in DNA: TGTGCCAGCAGTGACCAGGGTAAACAAGAGACCCAGTACTTC.

V and J are TRBV27 and TRBJ1-6; D unresolved. The CDR3 is 15 amino acids. The germline V gene encodes CDR1 MNHEY and CDR2 SMNVEV (reference sequence). The V end was cut by 6 bases, the J end by 0 bases, with 9 bases between. DNA for the CDR3: TGTGCCAGCAGAGAGGTAGGCTCCTATAATTCACCCCTCCACTTT. Amino acids: CASREVGSYNSPLHF.

The rearrangement links TRBV5-6 to TRBJ2-7, with 8 bases fitting TRBD1. The ends lost 1 base at V and 4 bases at J; junction bases unmatched: 10. This CDR3 comprises 16 residues. Germline lookup yields CDR1 SGHDT and CDR2 YYEEEE. The CDR3 spells CASSLLTGQEFYEQYF. The CDR3 coding sequence is TGTGCCAGCAGCTTGTTAACGGGACAGGAGTTTTACGAGCAGTACTTC.

The chain joins TRBV9 to TRBJ2-2; no reliable D call. Germline lookup yields CDR1 SGDLS and CDR2 YYNGEE. The CDR3 consists of 17 residues. The ends were cut back, 4 bases at V and 4 bases at J, with 20 bases in the middle. CDR3 region: CASSSSPTQRATGELFF. Here the CDR3 DNA reads TGTGCCAGCAGCTCCAGTCCGACTCAGCGAGCCACCGGGGAGCTGTTTTTT.

In this sample, this clone turned up a few times. The V gene is TRBV5-6, the J gene TRBJ1-5; D might be TRBD1 (5 bases). The V and J ends lost 0 bases and 1 base respectively, with 11 bases between them. This CDR3 is 16 amino acids long. Germline V gene sequence: CDR1 SGHDT, CDR2 YYEEEE. The CDR3 bases are TGTGCCAGCAGCTTGGGCAGGGCATTCAGCAATCAGCCCCAGCATTTT. As protein: CASSLGRAFSNQPQHF.

This clone has a handful of counts. The V and J genes are TRBV19 and TRBJ1-4; D unresolved. This CDR3 spans 12 amino acids. V was clipped by 3 bases and J by 10 bases, with 9 bases between them. CDR1 and CDR2 from the germline V gene are LNHDA and SQIVND (reference sequence). The CDR3 DNA is TGTGCCAGTAGTATTTCCGGGATAAAACTGTTTTTT. It codes for CASSISGIKLFF.

The chain joins TRBV6-5 to TRBJ2-1, with 7 nucleotides matching TRBD1. The CDR3 contains 12 residues. Germline trimming cut 7 bases from V and 5 bases from J; bases unmatched to any gene: 2. CDR1 MNHEY and CDR2 SVGAGI come from the germline V gene. The CDR3 DNA follows: TGTGCCAGCACACAGGGGAACAATGAGCAGTTCTTC. Its translation is CASTQGNNEQFF.

The J gene is TRBJ2-1, the V gene TRBV2; tentative D call: TRBD1 (5 bases). The CDR3 is made up of 14 amino acids. V was pared by 7 bases and J by 6 bases, with 16 bases between. CDR1 SNHLY and CDR2 FYNNEI come from the germline V gene. In DNA, the CDR3 is TGTGCCAGCATGGGGCTTCGGTCCCGCAATGAGCAGTTCTTC. Encoded protein: CASMGLRSRNEQFF. Looking up the rest from reference TRBV2 and TRBJ2-1 gives the full variable domain: EPEVTQTPSHQVTQMGQEVILRCVPISNHLYFYWYRQILGQKVEFLVSFYNNEISEKSEIFDDQFSVERPDGSNFTLKIRSTKLEDSAMYFCASMGLRSRNEQFFGPGTRLTVL.

The CDR3 loop is CASQGGSEAFF. In nucleotides, the CDR3 is TGCGCCAGCCAGGGAGGGTCTGAAGCTTTCTTT. The V call is TRBV5-1, the J call TRBJ1-1, with a tentative D call TRBD1 (5 bases). Trimming took 7 bases from V and 6 from J, leaving 10 bases between them. This CDR3 region has 11 residues. The germline CDR1 and CDR2 sequences are SGHRS and YFSETQ.

The chain carries TRBV5-6 and TRBJ1-1; no reliable D call. The CDR3 spans 13 residues. Deletions cut 0 bases from V and 4 bases from J, with 7 bases between. Germline-derived CDR1 and CDR2 are SGHDT and YYEEEE. CDR3 protein: CASSLGHLTEAFF. The DNA of the CDR3 is TGTGCCAGCAGCTTGGGGCACCTCACTGAAGCTTTCTTT.